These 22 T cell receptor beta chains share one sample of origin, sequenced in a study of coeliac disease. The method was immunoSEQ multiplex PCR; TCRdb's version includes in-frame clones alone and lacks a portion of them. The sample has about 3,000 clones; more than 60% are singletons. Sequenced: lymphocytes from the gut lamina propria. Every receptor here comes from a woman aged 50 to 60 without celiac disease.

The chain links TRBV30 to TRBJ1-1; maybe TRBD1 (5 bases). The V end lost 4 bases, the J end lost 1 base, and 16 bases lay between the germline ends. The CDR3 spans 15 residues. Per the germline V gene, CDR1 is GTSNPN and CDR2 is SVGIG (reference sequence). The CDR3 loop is CAWKLKTAKNTEAFF. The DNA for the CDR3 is TGTGCCTGGAAGTTGAAGACAGCAAAGAACACTGAAGCTTTCTTT.

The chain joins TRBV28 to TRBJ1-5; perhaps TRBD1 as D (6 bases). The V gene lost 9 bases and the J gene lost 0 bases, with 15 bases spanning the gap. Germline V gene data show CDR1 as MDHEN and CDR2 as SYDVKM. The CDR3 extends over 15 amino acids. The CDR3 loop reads CASHATGASNQPQHF. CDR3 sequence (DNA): TGTGCCAGTCACGCGACAGGAGCTAGCAATCAGCCCCAGCATTTT.

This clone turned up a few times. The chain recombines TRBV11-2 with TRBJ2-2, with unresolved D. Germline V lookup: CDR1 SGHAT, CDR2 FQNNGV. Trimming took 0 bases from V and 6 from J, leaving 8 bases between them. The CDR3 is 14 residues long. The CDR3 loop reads CASSLEARSGELFF. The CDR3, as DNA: TGTGCCAGCAGCTTAGAAGCTAGATCCGGGGAGCTGTTTTTT. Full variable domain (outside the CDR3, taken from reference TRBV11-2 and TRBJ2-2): EAGVAQSPRYKIIEKRQSVAFWCNPISGHATLYWYQQILGQGPKLLIQFQNNGVVDDSQLPKDRFSAERLKGVDSTLKIQPAKLEDSAVYLCASSLEARSGELFFGEGSRLTVL.

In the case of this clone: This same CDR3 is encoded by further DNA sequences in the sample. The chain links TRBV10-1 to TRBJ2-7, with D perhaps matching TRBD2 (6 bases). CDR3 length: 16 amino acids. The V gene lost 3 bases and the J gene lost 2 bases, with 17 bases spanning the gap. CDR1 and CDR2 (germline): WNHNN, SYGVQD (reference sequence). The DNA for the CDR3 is TGCGCCAGCAGTGAATCCCCAGCGGGCGGCCCCTACGAGCAGTACTTC. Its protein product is CASSESPAGGPYEQYF.

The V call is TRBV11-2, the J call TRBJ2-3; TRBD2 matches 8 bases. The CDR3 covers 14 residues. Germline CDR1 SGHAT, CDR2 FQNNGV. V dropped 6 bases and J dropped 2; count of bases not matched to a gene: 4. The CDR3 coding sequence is TGTGCCAGCAGACAGCGGGGGTACACAGATACGCAGTATTTT. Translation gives CASRQRGYTDTQYF.

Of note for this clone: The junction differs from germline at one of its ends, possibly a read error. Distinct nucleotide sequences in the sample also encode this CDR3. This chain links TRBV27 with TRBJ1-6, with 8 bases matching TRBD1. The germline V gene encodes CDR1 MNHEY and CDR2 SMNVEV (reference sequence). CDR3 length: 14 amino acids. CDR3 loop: CASSLTGEDSPLHF. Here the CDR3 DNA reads TGTGCCAGCAGTTTGACAGGGGAGGATTCCCCCCTCCACTTT.

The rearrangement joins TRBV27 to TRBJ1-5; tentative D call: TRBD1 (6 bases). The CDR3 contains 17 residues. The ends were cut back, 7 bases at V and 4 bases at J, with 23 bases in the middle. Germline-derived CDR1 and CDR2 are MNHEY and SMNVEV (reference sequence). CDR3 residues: CASMSRGQGWGNQPQHF. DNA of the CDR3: TGTGCCAGCATGAGCAGGGGCCAGGGGTGGGGAAATCAGCCCCAGCATTTT.

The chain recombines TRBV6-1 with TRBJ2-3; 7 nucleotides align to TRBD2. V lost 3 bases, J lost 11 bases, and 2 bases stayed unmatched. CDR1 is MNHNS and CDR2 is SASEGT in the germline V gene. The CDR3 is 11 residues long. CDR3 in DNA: TGTGCCAGCAGTGAGGAGCGGGGGCAGTATTTT. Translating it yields CASSEERGQYF.

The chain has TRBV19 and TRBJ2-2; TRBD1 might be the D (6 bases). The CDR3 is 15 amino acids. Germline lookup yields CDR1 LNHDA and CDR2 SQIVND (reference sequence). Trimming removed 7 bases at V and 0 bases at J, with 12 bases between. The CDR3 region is CASTLGQTNTGELFF. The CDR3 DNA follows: TGTGCCAGTACCCTCGGACAGACGAACACCGGGGAGCTGTTTTTT.

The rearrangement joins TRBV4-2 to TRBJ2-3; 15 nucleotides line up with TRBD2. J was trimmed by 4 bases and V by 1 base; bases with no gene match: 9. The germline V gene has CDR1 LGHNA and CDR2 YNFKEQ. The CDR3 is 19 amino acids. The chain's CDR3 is CASSQAPGTSGGPPDTQYF. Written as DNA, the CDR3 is TGTGCCAGCAGCCAAGCACCCGGGACTAGCGGGGGGCCGCCAGATACGCAGTATTTT.

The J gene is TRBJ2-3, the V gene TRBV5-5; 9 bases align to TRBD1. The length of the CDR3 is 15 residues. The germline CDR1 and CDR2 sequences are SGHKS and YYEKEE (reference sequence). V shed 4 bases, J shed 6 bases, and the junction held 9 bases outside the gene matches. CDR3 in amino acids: CASSTGTGSWDTQYF. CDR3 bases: TGTGCCAGCAGCACTGGGACAGGGAGTTGGGATACGCAGTATTTT.

The CDR3 here is CASSPGASTDTQYF. The CDR3 nucleotides are TGTGCCAGCAGCCCGGGTGCTAGCACAGATACGCAGTATTTT. This chain links TRBV7-9 with TRBJ2-3; D is uncertain. In germline, CDR1 is SEHNR, CDR2 FQNEAQ (reference sequence). This CDR3 contains 14 residues. Trimming left V 5 bases short and J 0 bases short, with 9 bases between.

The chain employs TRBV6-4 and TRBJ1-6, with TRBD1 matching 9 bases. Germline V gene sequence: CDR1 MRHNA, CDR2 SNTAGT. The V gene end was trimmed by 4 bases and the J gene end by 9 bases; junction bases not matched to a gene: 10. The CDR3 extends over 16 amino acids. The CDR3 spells CASSANPGQGGSPLHF. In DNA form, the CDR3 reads TGTGCCAGCAGTGCAAATCCGGGACAGGGCGGTTCACCCCTCCACTTT.

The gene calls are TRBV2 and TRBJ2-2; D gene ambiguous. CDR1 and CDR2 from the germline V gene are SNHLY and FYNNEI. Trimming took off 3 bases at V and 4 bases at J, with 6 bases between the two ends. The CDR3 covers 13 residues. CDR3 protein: CASSDYSTGELFF. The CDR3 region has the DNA TGTGCCAGCAGTGATTACAGCACCGGGGAGCTGTTTTTT.

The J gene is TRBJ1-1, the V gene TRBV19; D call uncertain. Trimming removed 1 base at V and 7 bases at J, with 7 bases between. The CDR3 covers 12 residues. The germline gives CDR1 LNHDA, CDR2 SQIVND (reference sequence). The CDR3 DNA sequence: TGTGCCAGTAGTATAGTGGGCAGTGAAGCTTTCTTT. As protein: CASSIVGSEAFF. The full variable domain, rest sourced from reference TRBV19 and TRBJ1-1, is DGGITQSPKYLFRKEGQNVTLSCEQNLNHDAMYWYRQDPGQGLRLIYYSQIVNDFQKGDIAEGYSVSREKKESFPLTVTSAQKNPTAFYLCASSIVGSEAFFGQGTRLTVV.

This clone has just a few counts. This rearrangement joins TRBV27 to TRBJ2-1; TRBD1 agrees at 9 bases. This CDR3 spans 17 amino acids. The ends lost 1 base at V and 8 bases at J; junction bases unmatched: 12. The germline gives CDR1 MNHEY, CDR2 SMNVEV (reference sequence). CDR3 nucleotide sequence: TGTGCCAGCAGTTTATTGGGATCCGGGACAGGGATCCATGAGCAGTTCTTC. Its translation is CASSLLGSGTGIHEQFF.

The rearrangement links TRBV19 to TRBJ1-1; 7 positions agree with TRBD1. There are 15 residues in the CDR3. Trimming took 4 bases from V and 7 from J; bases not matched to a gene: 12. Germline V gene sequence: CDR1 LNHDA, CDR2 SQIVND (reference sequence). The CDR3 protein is CASSTRDRVANEAFF. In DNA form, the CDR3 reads TGTGCCAGTAGTACCCGAGACAGGGTGGCAAATGAAGCTTTCTTT.

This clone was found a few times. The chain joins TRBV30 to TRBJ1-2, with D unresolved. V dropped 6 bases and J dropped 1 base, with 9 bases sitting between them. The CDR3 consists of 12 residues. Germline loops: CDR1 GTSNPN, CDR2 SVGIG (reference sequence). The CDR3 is CACPDNNYGYTF. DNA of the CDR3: TGTGCCTGCCCAGACAATAACTATGGCTACACCTTC.

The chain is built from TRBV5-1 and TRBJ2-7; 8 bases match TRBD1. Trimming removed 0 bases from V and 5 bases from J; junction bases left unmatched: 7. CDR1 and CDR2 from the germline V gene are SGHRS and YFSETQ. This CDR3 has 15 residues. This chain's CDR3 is CASSLAGQDRDEQYF. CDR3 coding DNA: TGCGCCAGCAGCTTGGCGGGACAGGATCGGGACGAGCAGTACTTC. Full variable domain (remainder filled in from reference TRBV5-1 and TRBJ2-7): KAGVTQTPRYLIKTRGQQVTLSCSPISGHRSVSWYQQTPGQGLQFLFEYFSETQRNKGNFPGRFSGRQFSNSRSEMNVSTLELGDSALYLCASSLAGQDRDEQYFGPGTRLTVT.

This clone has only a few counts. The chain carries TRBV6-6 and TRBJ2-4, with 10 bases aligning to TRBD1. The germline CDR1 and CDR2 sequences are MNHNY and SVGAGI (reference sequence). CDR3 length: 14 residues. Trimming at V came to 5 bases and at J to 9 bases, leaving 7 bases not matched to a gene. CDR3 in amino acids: CASSQGTGDGIQYF. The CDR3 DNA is TGTGCCAGCAGTCAAGGGACAGGGGATGGCATTCAGTACTTC.

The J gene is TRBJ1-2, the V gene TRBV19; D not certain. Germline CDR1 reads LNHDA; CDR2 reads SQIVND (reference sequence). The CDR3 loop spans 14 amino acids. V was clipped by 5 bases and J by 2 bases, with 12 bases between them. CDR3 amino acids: CASSFSGKNYGYTF. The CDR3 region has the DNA TGTGCCAGTAGTTTCTCGGGAAAGAACTATGGCTACACCTTC.

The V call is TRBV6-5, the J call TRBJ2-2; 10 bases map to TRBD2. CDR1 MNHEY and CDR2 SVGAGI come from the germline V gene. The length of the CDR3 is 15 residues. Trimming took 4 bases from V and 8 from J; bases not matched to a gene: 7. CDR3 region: CASSSLAGRGGELFF. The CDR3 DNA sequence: TGTGCCAGCAGTTCACTAGCGGGGCGAGGGGGGGAGCTGTTTTTT.